The 13 T cell receptor beta chains below were found in one sample sequenced in a study of blood T cells in healthy people across ages. A second PCR, run for about 6 to 11 cycles, used a sample-barcoded 5' primer plus a J-beta primer mix. TCRdb called the 5' RACE reads again in MiXCR, with one record for every CDR3 protein. The table includes some 760,000 distinct CDR3 sequences, 20% to 25% detected once. These data were likewise used in another study, on T cells of mothers and their children.

Sequencing was carried out using blood. These TCRs come from a boy between 5 and 17 years old in good health.

In this sample, this clonotype turned up a few times. The chain is built from TRBV29-1 and TRBJ2-7, with D hard to call. This CDR3 has 11 residues. Trimming left V 1 base short and J 5 bases short, with 6 bases between. Germline V gene lookup returns CDR1 SQVTM and CDR2 ANQGSEA. The DNA for the CDR3 is TGCAGCGTTGAAGGTGCCAACGAGCAGTACTTC. It yields the protein CSVEGANEQYF.

This clonotype was detected only a few times. The CDR3, as DNA: TGCAGCGTCACGACCCCCAGGACAGAGAACACTGAAGCTTTCTTT. Encoded protein: CSVTTPRTENTEAFF. This chain uses TRBV29-1 with TRBJ1-1, with D perhaps TRBD1 (6 bases). Germline V gene sequence: CDR1 SQVTM, CDR2 ANQGSEA. This CDR3 contains 15 residues. V dropped 6 bases and J dropped 1 base, with 18 bases sitting between them.

This sequence joins TRBV11-1 and TRBJ2-7, with 9 bases that match TRBD1. The CDR3 extends over 20 amino acids. In germline, CDR1 is SGHAT, CDR2 FQDESV (reference sequence). Trimming cost V 7 bases and J 0 bases; bases outside gene matches: 22. The CDR3 DNA is TGTGCCAGCACCACCTTCCACCAGTCTCCGGGACAGGGATACTCCTACGAGCAGTACTTC. This translates into CASTTFHQSPGQGYSYEQYF.

This clonotype was observed a handful of times. A much more abundant neighbour one base away suggests this may be a read error. The rearrangement joins TRBV9 to TRBJ2-7; D is possibly TRBD1 (6 bases). The germline V gene encodes CDR1 SGDLS and CDR2 YYNGEE. V was pared by 4 bases and J by 3 bases, with 17 bases between. This CDR3 comprises 15 residues. The CDR3 loop reads CASSPRGSPYYEQYF. CDR3 coding DNA: TGTGCCAGCAGCCCCAGGGGCAGCCCTTACTACGAGCAGTACTTC.

This clonotype was recorded many times. The J gene is TRBJ2-5, the V gene TRBV29-1, with D perhaps matching TRBD2 (6 bases). CDR1 is SQVTM and CDR2 is ANQGSEA in the germline V gene. V lost 7 bases and J 4 bases, leaving 16 bases between the germline ends. The length of the CDR3 is 13 residues. The CDR3 region is CSDTSGDRETQYF. For the CDR3, the DNA is TGCAGCGACACTTCGGGAGATCGAGAGACCCAGTACTTC.

V gene TRBV9 combines with J gene TRBJ1-2; D remains ambiguous. V lost 0 bases, J lost 0 bases, and 9 bases lay in between. In germline, CDR1 is SGDLS, CDR2 YYNGEE. The CDR3 runs 15 residues. CDR3 sequence reads: CASSVGEDTNYGYTF. The CDR3 DNA follows: TGTGCCAGCAGCGTAGGTGAAGATACTAACTATGGCTACACCTTC.

About this clonotype: The junction differs from germline at one of its ends, possibly a read error. This chain joins TRBV12-3 or TRBV12-4 and TRBJ2-1, with unresolved D. This CDR3 is built from 13 residues. In DNA, the CDR3 is TGCGCCAGCAGTCCAAGTAAACCGAATGAGCAGTTCTTC. Translating it yields CASSPSKPNEQFF.

The V call is TRBV28, the J call TRBJ2-5; D is uncertain. The DNA matches TRBJ2-7 better at its end, which makes the J call doubtful. The V gene's germline CDR1 is MDHEN and CDR2 SYDVKM. The CDR3 runs to 14 residues. The chain's CDR3 is CASSLDPSLYEQYF. In DNA form, the CDR3 reads TGTGCCAGCAGTTTAGATCCGTCCCTTTACGAGCAGTACTTC.

J is TRBJ1-2 and V is TRBV7-9; the D gene is possibly TRBD1 (6 bases). V lost 4 bases, J lost 2 bases, and 17 bases lay in between. The CDR3 loop spans 16 amino acids. CDR1 and CDR2 from the germline V gene are SEHNR and FQNEAQ (reference sequence). CDR3 sequence reads: CASSSRDTAVNYGYTF. DNA for the CDR3: TGTGCCAGCAGCTCCCGGGACACAGCAGTAAACTATGGCTACACCTTC.

This chain connects TRBV20-1 to TRBJ2-7; no reliable D call. V was shortened by 0 bases and J by 3 bases, with 18 bases between the two germline ends. Germline CDR1 is DFQATT and CDR2 is SNEGSKA (reference sequence). The CDR3 has 16 residues. The CDR3 bases are TGCAGTGCTAGAGATTTCGGGCAGGCGACTGGCTACGAGCAGTACTTC. Amino acids: CSARDFGQATGYEQYF.

V usage is TRBV7-8 and J usage is TRBJ1-5; D unresolved. V was clipped by 1 base and J by 0 bases, with 10 bases between them. Germline CDR1 is SGHVS and CDR2 is FQNEAQ. There are 16 residues in the CDR3. CDR3 amino acids: CASSLEGLYSNQPQHF. The CDR3 bases are TGTGCCAGCAGCTTAGAAGGACTGTATAGCAATCAGCCCCAGCATTTT. The full variable domain, with the rest looked up from reference TRBV7-8 and TRBJ1-5, is GAGVSQSPRYKVAKRGQDVALRCDPISGHVSLFWYQQALGQGPEFLTYFQNEAQLDKSGLPSDRFFAERPEGSVSTLKIQRTQQEDSAVYLCASSLEGLYSNQPQHFGDGTRLSIL.

The chain recombines TRBV7-9 with TRBJ1-5; D remains unclear. The CDR3 extends over 14 amino acids. V dropped 2 bases and J dropped 3 bases, with 8 bases sitting between them. CDR1 SEHNR and CDR2 FQNEAQ come from the germline V gene (reference sequence). In DNA form, the CDR3 reads TGTGCCAGCAGCTTACAAAGACCCAATCAGCCCCAGCATTTT. It is translated as CASSLQRPNQPQHF. Full variable domain (missing parts from reference TRBV7-9 and TRBJ1-5): DTGVSQNPRHKITKRGQNVTFRCDPISEHNRLYWYRQTLGQGPEFLTYFQNEAQLEKSRLLSDRFSAERPKGSFSTLEIQRTEQGDSAMYLCASSLQRPNQPQHFGDGTRLSIL.

The V gene is TRBV27, the J gene TRBJ2-5, with 7 bases fitting TRBD2. The end of the DNA fits TRBJ2-1 better, so the J call may be wrong. Germline V CDR1 and CDR2: MNHEY, SMNVEV (reference sequence). The CDR3 covers 13 residues. In DNA, the CDR3 is TGTGCCAGCCGGGGAGGGGCGTGGGATGAGCAGTTCTTC. This gives the protein CASRGGAWDEQFF.